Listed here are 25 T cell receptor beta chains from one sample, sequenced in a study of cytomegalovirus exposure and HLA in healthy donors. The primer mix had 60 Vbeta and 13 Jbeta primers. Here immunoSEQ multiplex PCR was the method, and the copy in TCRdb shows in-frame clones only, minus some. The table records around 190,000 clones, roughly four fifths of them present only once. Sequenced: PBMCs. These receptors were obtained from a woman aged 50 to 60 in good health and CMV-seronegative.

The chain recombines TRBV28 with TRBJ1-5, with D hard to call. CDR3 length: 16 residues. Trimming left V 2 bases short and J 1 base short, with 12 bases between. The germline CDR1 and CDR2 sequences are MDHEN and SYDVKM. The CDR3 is CASSLVDLRSNQPQHF. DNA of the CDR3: TGTGCCAGCAGTTTAGTGGATCTCAGGAGCAATCAGCCCCAGCATTTT.

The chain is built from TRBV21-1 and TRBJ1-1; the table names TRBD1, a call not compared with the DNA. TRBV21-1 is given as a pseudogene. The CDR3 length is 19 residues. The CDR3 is CASSPPAASRDYFYTEAFF. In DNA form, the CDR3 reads TGTGCCAGCAGCCCTCCCGCGGCGAGCAGGGATTACTTTTACACTGAAGCTTTCTTT.

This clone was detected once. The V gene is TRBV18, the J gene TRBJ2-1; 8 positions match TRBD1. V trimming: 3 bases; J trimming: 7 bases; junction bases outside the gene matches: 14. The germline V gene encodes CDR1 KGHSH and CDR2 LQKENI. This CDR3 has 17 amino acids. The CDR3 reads CASSPPGGAPFTNEQFF. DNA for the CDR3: TGTGCCAGCTCACCTCCAGGGGGCGCGCCTTTTACGAATGAGCAGTTCTTC.

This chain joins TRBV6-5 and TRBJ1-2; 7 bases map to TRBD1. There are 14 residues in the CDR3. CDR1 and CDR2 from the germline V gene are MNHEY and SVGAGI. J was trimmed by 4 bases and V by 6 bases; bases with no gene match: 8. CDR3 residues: CASRGDRAVYGYTF. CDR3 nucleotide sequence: TGTGCCAGCAGGGGTGACAGGGCTGTCTATGGCTACACCTTC.

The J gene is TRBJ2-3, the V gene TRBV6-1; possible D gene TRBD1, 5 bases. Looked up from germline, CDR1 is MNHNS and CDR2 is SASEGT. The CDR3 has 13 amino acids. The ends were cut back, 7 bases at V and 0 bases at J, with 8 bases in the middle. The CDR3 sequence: CASKWTSTDTQYF. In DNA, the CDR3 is TGTGCCAGCAAATGGACAAGCACAGATACGCAGTATTTT.

This CDR3 is CASSLTSRQPQHF. The CDR3, as DNA: TGTGCCAGCAGTTTAACGAGCCGGCAGCCCCAGCATTTT. The rearrangement uses TRBV6-5 and TRBJ1-5; D remains ambiguous. The V gene lost 4 bases and the J gene lost 7 bases, with 11 bases spanning the gap. Germline V lookup: CDR1 MNHEY, CDR2 SVGAGI. The CDR3 has 13 residues.

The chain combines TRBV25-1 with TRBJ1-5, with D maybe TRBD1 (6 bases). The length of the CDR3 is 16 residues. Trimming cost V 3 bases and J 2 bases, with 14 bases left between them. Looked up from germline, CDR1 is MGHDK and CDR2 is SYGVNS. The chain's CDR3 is CASSDGEGQRNQPQHF. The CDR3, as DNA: TGTGCCAGCAGTGACGGTGAAGGACAGCGCAATCAGCCCCAGCATTTT.

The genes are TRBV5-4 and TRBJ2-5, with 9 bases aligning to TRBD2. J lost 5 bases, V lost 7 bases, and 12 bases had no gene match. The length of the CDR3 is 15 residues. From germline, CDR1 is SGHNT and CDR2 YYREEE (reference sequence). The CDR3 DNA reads TGTGCCAGCGGGGGCGGGGGGGCCATTGGGGAGACCCAGTACTTC. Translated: CASGGGGAIGETQYF.

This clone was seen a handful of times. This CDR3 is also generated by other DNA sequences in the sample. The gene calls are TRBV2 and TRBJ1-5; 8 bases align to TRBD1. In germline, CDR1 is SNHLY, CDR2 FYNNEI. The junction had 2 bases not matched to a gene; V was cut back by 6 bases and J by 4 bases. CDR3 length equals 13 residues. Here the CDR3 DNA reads TGTGCCAGCAGGGGACAGGTAAATCAGCCCCAGCATTTT. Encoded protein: CASRGQVNQPQHF.

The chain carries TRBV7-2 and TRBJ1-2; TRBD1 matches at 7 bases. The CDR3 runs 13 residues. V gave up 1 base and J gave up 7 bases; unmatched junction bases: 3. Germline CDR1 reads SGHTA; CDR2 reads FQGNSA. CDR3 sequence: CASSLGRGLGYTF. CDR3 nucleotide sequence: TGTGCCAGCAGCTTAGGTAGGGGGCTTGGCTACACCTTC. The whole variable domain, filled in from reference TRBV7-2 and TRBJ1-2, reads GAGVSQSPSNKVTEKGKDVELRCDPISGHTALYWYRQSLGQGLEFLIYFQGNSAPDKSGLPSDRFSAERTGGSVSTLTIQRTQQEDSAVYLCASSLGRGLGYTFGSGTRLTVV.

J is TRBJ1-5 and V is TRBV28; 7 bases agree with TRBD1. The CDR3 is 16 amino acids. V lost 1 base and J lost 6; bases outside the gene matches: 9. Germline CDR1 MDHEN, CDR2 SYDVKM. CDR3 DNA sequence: TGTGCCAGCAGTTTATATAGTTCCAGGGGGAGTCAGCCCCAGCATTTT. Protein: CASSLYSSRGSQPQHF.

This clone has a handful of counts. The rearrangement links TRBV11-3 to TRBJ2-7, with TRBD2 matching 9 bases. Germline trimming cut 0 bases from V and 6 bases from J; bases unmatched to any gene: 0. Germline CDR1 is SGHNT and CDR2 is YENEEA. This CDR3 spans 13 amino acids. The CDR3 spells CASSLERGGEQYF. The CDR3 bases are TGTGCCAGCAGCTTAGAGCGGGGGGGCGAGCAGTACTTC.

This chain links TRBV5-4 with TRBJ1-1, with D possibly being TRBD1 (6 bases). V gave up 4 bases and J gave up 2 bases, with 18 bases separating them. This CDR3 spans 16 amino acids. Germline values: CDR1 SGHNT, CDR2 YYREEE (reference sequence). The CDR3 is CASSPPVGTRNTEAFF. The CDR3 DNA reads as TGTGCCAGCAGCCCCCCCGTGGGGACAAGAAACACTGAAGCTTTCTTT. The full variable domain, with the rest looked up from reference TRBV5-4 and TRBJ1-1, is ETGVTQSPTHLIKTRGQQVTLRCSSQSGHNTVSWYQQALGQGPQFIFQYYREEENGRGNFPPRFSGLQFPNYSSELNVNALELDDSALYLCASSPPVGTRNTEAFFGQGTRLTVV.

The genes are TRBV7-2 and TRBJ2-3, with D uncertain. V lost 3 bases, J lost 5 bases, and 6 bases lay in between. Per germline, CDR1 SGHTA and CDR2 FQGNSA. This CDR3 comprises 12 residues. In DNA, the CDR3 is TGTGCCAGCAGCTTTAGAAGAGATACGCAGTATTTT. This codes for CASSFRRDTQYF.

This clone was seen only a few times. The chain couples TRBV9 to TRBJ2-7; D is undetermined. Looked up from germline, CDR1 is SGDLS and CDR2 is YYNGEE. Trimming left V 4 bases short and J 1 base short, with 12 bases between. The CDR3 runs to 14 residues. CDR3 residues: CASSTVPESYEQYF. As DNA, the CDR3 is TGTGCCAGCAGCACAGTACCAGAATCCTACGAGCAGTACTTC.

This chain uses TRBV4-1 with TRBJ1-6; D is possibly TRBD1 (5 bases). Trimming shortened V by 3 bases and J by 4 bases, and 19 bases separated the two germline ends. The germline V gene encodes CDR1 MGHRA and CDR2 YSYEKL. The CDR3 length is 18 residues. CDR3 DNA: TGCGCCAGCAGCCAGGATTCGCAGGGTCGCCATTATAATTCACCCCTCCACTTT. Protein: CASSQDSQGRHYNSPLHF.

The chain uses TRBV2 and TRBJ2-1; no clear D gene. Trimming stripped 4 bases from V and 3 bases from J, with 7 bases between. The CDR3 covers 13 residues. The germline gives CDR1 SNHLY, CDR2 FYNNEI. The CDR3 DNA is TGTGCCAGCAGTGGATCCAGCTACAATGAGCAGTTCTTC. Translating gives CASSGSSYNEQFF.

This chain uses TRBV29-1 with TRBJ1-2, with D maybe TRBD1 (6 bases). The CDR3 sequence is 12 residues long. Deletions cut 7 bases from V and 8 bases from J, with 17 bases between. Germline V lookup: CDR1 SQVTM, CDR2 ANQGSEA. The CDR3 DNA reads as TGCAGCGCCGGGACAATTAAAGCGGGCTACACCTTC. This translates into CSAGTIKAGYTF.

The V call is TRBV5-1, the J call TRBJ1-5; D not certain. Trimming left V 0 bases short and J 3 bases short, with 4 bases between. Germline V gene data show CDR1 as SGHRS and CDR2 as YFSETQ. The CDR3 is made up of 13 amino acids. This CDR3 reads CASSLEHNQPQHF. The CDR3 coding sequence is TGCGCCAGCAGCTTGGAACACAATCAGCCCCAGCATTTT.

CDR3 region: CASSDGGILDEQYF. The CDR3 DNA sequence: TGTGCCAGCAGTGACGGCGGGATCTTGGACGAGCAGTACTTC. The rearrangement uses TRBV2 and TRBJ2-7; perhaps TRBD2 as D (6 bases). CDR1 and CDR2 from the germline V gene are SNHLY and FYNNEI. Trimming removed 3 bases at V and 5 bases at J, with 14 bases between. The CDR3 loop spans 14 amino acids.

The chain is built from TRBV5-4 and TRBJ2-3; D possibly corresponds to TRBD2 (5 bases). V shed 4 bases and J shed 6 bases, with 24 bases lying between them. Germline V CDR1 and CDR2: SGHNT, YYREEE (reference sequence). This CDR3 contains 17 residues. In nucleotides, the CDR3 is TGTGCCAGCAGCCTGGGTCGTGGAACTAGAGGGTCGGATACGCAGTATTTT. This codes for CASSLGRGTRGSDTQYF.

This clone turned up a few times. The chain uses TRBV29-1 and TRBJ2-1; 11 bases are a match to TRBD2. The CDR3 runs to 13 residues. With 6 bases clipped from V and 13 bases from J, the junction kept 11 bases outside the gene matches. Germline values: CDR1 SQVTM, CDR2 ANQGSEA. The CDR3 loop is CSVVAGGNIQQFF. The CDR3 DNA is TGCAGCGTCGTAGCGGGAGGGAACATCCAACAGTTCTTC.

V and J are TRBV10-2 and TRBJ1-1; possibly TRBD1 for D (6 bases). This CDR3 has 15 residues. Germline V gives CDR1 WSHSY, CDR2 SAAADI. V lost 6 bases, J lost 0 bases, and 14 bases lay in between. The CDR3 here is CASRTTQGLNTEAFF. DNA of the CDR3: TGCGCCAGCAGGACCACCCAGGGGCTGAACACTGAAGCTTTCTTT.

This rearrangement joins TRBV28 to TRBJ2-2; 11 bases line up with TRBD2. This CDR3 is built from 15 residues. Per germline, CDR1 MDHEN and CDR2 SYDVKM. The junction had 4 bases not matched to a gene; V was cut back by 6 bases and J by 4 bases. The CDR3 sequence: CASSLGLAGTGELFF. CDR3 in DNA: TGTGCCAGCAGCTTAGGACTAGCGGGCACCGGGGAGCTGTTTTTT.

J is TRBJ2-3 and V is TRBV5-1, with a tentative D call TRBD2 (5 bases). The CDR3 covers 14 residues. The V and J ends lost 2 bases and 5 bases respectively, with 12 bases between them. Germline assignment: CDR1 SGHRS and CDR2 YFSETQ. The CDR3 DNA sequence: TGCGCCAGCAGCTTCGGGGATTTCGGAGATACGCAGTATTTT. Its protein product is CASSFGDFGDTQYF.